What follows describes a single TCR beta chain. Described time point: newly diagnosed GD, antithyroid drugs for less than 3 months. The TCR library was prepared using RNA isolated from PBMCs. To make TCR beta libraries, researchers used iRepertoire HTBI primers and Arm-PCR of CDR3 regions. TCRdb passed the multiplex PCR reads through MiXCR, listing each CDR3 protein once. Counted here are fewer than 350,000 distinct CDR3 sequences, over 15% occurring once; the ten biggest clones make up 38%. Unmatched junction bases numbered 9, after V lost 6 bases and J lost 5 bases. The CDR3 sequence is 16 residues long. The data were obtained in a study of regulatory T cells in long-lasting Graves disease.

The chain has TRBV12-3 or TRBV12-4 and TRBJ2-2, with 10 bases matching TRBD2. The starting material was peripheral blood mononuclear cells (PBMCs), obtained at new diagnosis, from a patient treated with antithyroid drugs. The sequence was collected from a female donor with Graves disease. CDR3 DNA: TGTGCCAGCAGCCAAGCGGGGGGGGCGAGGACCGGGGAGCTGTTTTTT. Translated, it gives CASSQAGGARTGELFF.